The 17 T cell receptor beta chains presented below share a single source sample, sequenced in a study of T cell responses to AZD1222 COVID-19 vaccine. Produced via immunoSEQ multiplex PCR; TCRdb's table is partial and in-frame only. The sample includes fewer than 150,000 clones, 70% to 90% of them seen just once. The sequenced sample was peripheral blood, obtained 28 days after the second AZD1222 dose. These receptors were taken from an adult who received the AZD1222 COVID-19 vaccine.

The V gene is TRBV5-1, the J gene TRBJ1-2; tentatively, D is TRBD1 (6 bases). The CDR3 sequence is 14 residues long. V was trimmed by 4 bases and J by 10 bases, leaving 20 bases between them. Germline CDR1 and CDR2: SGHRS and YFSETQ. CDR3 sequence reads: CASSAKGGGIVYTF. In DNA, the CDR3 is TGCGCCAGCAGCGCAAAGGGAGGGGGGATCGTCTACACCTTC.

V gene TRBV20-1 combines with J gene TRBJ2-5; TRBD1 matches 8 bases. Germline trimming cut 3 bases from V and 5 bases from J; bases unmatched to any gene: 2. CDR3 length: 12 residues. The germline V gene has CDR1 DFQATT and CDR2 SNEGSKA (reference sequence). The CDR3 reads CSASNRGETQYF. As DNA, the CDR3 is TGCAGTGCTAGTAACAGGGGGGAGACCCAGTACTTC.

V usage is TRBV10-2 and J usage is TRBJ2-1; 11 positions match TRBD2. V shed 4 bases, J shed 7 bases, and the junction held 3 bases outside the gene matches. This CDR3 has 14 amino acids. Germline V lookup: CDR1 WSHSY, CDR2 SAAADI. CDR3 residues: CASSVLAGGNEQFF. CDR3 bases: TGCGCCAGCAGTGTGCTAGCGGGAGGTAATGAGCAGTTCTTC.

The chain combines TRBV11-2 with TRBJ1-1; D gene ambiguous. The CDR3 extends over 13 amino acids. V lost 5 bases to trimming and J lost 7 bases, with 14 bases between them. Germline CDR1 is SGHAT and CDR2 is FQNNGV. This CDR3 is CASSPLFEGEAFF. In DNA form, the CDR3 reads TGTGCCAGCAGCCCCCTGTTCGAGGGTGAAGCTTTCTTT.

The V and J genes are TRBV18 and TRBJ1-5, with 11 bases identical to TRBD1. The CDR3 has 15 residues. Per the germline V gene, CDR1 is KGHSH and CDR2 is LQKENI. V trimming: 3 bases; J trimming: 7 bases; junction bases outside the gene matches: 5. The CDR3 DNA reads as TGTGCCAGCTCACCCGGGACAGGGGGTTACCAGCCCCAGCATTTT. It codes for CASSPGTGGYQPQHF.

The J gene is TRBJ1-1, the V gene TRBV30, with D unclear. Trimming shortened V by 1 base and J by 7 bases, and 7 bases separated the two germline ends. This CDR3 is built from 11 residues. Germline values: CDR1 GTSNPN, CDR2 SVGIG (reference sequence). CDR3 residues: CAWSAGIEAFF. For the CDR3, the DNA is TGTGCCTGGAGTGCTGGGATTGAAGCTTTCTTT. Filled out from reference TRBV30 and TRBJ1-1, the complete variable domain reads SQTIHQWPATLVQPVGSPLSLECTVEGTSNPNLYWYRQAAGRGLQLLFYSVGIGQISSEVPQNLSASRPQDRQFILSSKKLLLSDSGFYLCAWSAGIEAFFGQGTRLTVV.

The V and J genes are TRBV7-2 and TRBJ1-3; 8 nucleotides match TRBD1. After removal of 5 bases from V and 4 bases from J, the junction contained 7 bases not matched to a gene. The germline V gene has CDR1 SGHTA and CDR2 FQGNSA. This CDR3 contains 15 residues. DNA for the CDR3: TGTGCCAGCAGCCCCCAGGGGGCTATAGGAAACACCATATATTTT. Its translation is CASSPQGAIGNTIYF. The whole variable domain, filled in from reference TRBV7-2 and TRBJ1-3, reads GAGVSQSPSNKVTEKGKDVELRCDPISGHTALYWYRQSLGQGLEFLIYFQGNSAPDKSGLPSDRFSAERTGGSVSTLTIQRTQQEDSAVYLCASSPQGAIGNTIYFGEGSWLTVV.

V and J are TRBV11-2 and TRBJ2-7; D gene unclear. This CDR3 is 13 amino acids long. Looked up from germline, CDR1 is SGHAT and CDR2 is FQNNGV. Trimming took 1 base from V and 7 from J, leaving 11 bases between them. The CDR3 DNA reads TGTGCCAGCAGCTTAGGGCTGGCGTGGGAGCAGTACTTC. Its protein product is CASSLGLAWEQYF. Combining the CDR3 with reference TRBV11-2 and TRBJ2-7 gives the whole variable domain EAGVAQSPRYKIIEKRQSVAFWCNPISGHATLYWYQQILGQGPKLLIQFQNNGVVDDSQLPKDRFSAERLKGVDSTLKIQPAKLEDSAVYLCASSLGLAWEQYFGPGTRLTVT.

The CDR3 loop is CASSQDSANSPLHF. CDR3 nucleotides: TGTGCCAGCAGCCAAGACAGTGCTAATTCACCCCTCCACTTT. V and J are TRBV3-1 (or the pseudogene TRBV3-2) and TRBJ1-6, with unresolved D. The CDR3 consists of 14 residues. The germline CDR1 and CDR2 sequences are LGHDT and YNNKEL (reference sequence). V lost 0 bases to trimming and J lost 6 bases, with 6 bases between them.

The V and J genes are TRBV5-1 and TRBJ1-3; the D is unclear. Trimming pared 4 bases from V and 0 bases from J, leaving 14 bases between. Germline CDR1 is SGHRS and CDR2 is YFSETQ. CDR3 size: 16 residues. The chain's CDR3 is CASSPAGVSSGNTIYF. Written as DNA, the CDR3 is TGCGCCAGCAGCCCTGCCGGGGTTAGCTCTGGAAACACCATATATTTT.

The V and J genes are TRBV5-6 and TRBJ1-1; D may be TRBD1 (5 bases). V was pared by 6 bases and J by 0 bases, with 15 bases between. The CDR3 contains 15 residues. The V gene's germline CDR1 is SGHDT and CDR2 YYEEEE. The CDR3 protein is CASTNSGEMNTEAFF. The DNA of the CDR3 is TGTGCCAGCACCAATTCGGGGGAGATGAACACTGAAGCTTTCTTT.

The V gene is TRBV5-1, the J gene TRBJ1-5; D remains unclear. Looked up from germline, CDR1 is SGHRS and CDR2 is YFSETQ. This CDR3 contains 13 residues. V was cut by 4 bases and J by 9 bases, with 14 bases left in between. CDR3 residues: CASSGTGIGPQHF. CDR3 coding DNA: TGCGCCAGCAGCGGCACGGGGATTGGGCCCCAGCATTTT. Full variable domain (missing parts from reference TRBV5-1 and TRBJ1-5): KAGVTQTPRYLIKTRGQQVTLSCSPISGHRSVSWYQQTPGQGLQFLFEYFSETQRNKGNFPGRFSGRQFSNSRSEMNVSTLELGDSALYLCASSGTGIGPQHFGDGTRLSIL.

The rearrangement links TRBV12-3 or TRBV12-4 to TRBJ1-1; D is unresolved. Trimming removed 8 bases at V and 4 bases at J, with 14 bases between. The length of the CDR3 is 13 residues. The CDR3, as DNA: TGTGCCAGCCAAGGAGGAGTAATCACTGAAGCTTTCTTT. It encodes CASQGGVITEAFF.

The table lists this clone with a count of one. This chain uses TRBV7-9 with TRBJ1-5; perhaps TRBD1 as D (5 bases). Trimming shortened V by 1 base and J by 7 bases, and 5 bases separated the two germline ends. The CDR3 has 12 amino acids. The germline CDR1 and CDR2 sequences are SEHNR and FQNEAQ (reference sequence). For the CDR3, the DNA is TGTGCCAGCAGCTTAGAGGGGCAGCCCCAGCATTTT. Its translation: CASSLEGQPQHF.

In this sample, this clone turned up once. The rearrangement links TRBV15 to TRBJ1-1; no definite D call. The CDR3 covers 14 residues. The germline V and J ends were trimmed by 5 bases and 1 base, with 11 bases remaining between them. Germline V gene lookup returns CDR1 LNHNV and CDR2 YYDKDF (reference sequence). CDR3 region: CATSPSGRNTEAFF. The DNA of the CDR3 is TGTGCCACCAGCCCGTCCGGGAGGAACACTGAAGCTTTCTTT. The variable domain in full, completed from reference TRBV15 and TRBJ1-1, reads DAMVIQNPRYQVTQFGKPVTLSCSQTLNHNVMYWYQQKSSQAPKLLFHYYDKDFNNEADTPDNFQSRRPNTSFCFLDIRSPGLGDTAMYLCATSPSGRNTEAFFGQGTRLTVV.

This rearrangement joins TRBV11-2 to TRBJ1-6; 7 nucleotides line up with TRBD1. V shed 1 base, J shed 10 bases, and the junction held 13 bases outside the gene matches. CDR3 length: 17 amino acids. Germline CDR1 is SGHAT and CDR2 is FQNNGV. CDR3 protein: CASSLVGRGGLGSPLHF. In DNA form, the CDR3 reads TGTGCCAGCAGCTTAGTGGGCAGGGGGGGTTTGGGATCACCCCTCCACTTT.

The gene calls are TRBV6-5 and TRBJ1-1; possible D gene TRBD1, 5 bases. Per the germline V gene, CDR1 is MNHEY and CDR2 is SVGAGI. The CDR3 loop spans 14 amino acids. V was pared by 0 bases and J by 3 bases, with 8 bases between. The CDR3 reads CASSYSGVYTEAFF. The CDR3 DNA follows: TGTGCCAGCAGTTACTCAGGGGTGTACACTGAAGCTTTCTTT.